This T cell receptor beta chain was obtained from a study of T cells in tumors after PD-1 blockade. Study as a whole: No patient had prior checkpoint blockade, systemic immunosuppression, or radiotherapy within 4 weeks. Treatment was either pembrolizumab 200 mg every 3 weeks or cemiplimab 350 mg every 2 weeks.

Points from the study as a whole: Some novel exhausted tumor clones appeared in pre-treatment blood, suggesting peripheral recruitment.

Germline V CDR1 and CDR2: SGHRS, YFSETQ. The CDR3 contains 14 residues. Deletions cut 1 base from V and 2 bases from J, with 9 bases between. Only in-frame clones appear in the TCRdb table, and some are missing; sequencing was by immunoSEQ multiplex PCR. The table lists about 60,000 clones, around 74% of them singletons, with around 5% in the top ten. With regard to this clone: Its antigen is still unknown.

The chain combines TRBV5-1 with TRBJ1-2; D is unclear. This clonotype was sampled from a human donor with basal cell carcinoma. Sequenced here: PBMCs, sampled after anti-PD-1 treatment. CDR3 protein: CASSLTGLNYGYTF. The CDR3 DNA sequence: TGCGCCAGCAGCTTGACGGGCCTCAACTATGGCTACACCTTC.